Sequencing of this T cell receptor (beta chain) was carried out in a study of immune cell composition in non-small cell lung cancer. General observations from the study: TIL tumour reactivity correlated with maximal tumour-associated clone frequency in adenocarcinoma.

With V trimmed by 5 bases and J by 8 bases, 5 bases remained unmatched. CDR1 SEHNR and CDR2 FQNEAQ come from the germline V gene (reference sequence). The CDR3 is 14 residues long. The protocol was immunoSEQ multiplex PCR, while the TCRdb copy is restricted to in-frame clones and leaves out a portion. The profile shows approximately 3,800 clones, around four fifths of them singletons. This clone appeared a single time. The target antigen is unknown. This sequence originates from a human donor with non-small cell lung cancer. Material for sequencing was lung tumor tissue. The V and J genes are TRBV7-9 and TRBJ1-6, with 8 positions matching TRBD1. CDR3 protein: CASSEQGVDSPLHF. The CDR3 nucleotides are TGTGCCAGCAGCGAACAGGGGGTTGATTCACCCCTCCACTTT.